This is a list of T cell receptor beta chains from one sample in a study of CD8+ T cells in alopecia areata. Here immunoSEQ multiplex PCR was the method, and the copy in TCRdb shows in-frame clones only, minus some. The sample includes under 200,000 clones, roughly 60% of them seen just once. The sample in question was CD4+ T cells sorted from blood, obtained at week 24, from a patient treated with tofacitinib. Every receptor here comes from a human donor with alopecia areata. The CDR3 runs from the conserved cysteine through the conserved F or W. The D gene is left open where the match is weak. The size field is filled for only some rows; it gives once, few, many or a size class.

.,.,TRBV15,TRBJ1-5,TGTGCCACCAGCAGAGATACGGGGAACTTCAATCAGCCCCAGCATTTT,CATSRDTGNFNQPQHF
TRBD1,.,TRBV9,TRBJ1-2,TGTGCCAGCAGCGTCCGGACAGGCTATGGCTACACCTTC,CASSVRTGYGYTF
TRBD1,.,TRBV6-5,TRBJ1-2,TGTGCCAGCAGAGCGACAGGGCCTTCCAGGGGCTACACCTTC,CASRATGPSRGYTF
TRBD1,.,TRBV10-3,TRBJ1-5,TGTGCCATCCGTGACAGGGGACGCAATCAGCCCCAGCATTTT,CAIRDRGRNQPQHF
.,.,TRBV5-4,TRBJ2-5,TGTGCCAGCAGCTACTACGAGACCCAGTACTTC,CASSYYETQYF
.,once,TRBV29-1,TRBJ1-1,TGCAGCGTTTATTCCAGCAGGGGAACCACTGAAGCTTTCTTT,CSVYSSRGTTEAFF
TRBD1,few,TRBV7-9,TRBJ1-2,TGTGCCAGCAGCCTCGACAGGGGGCGATTTAATGGCTACACCTTC,CASSLDRGRFNGYTF
.,.,TRBV29-1,TRBJ2-3,TGCAGCGTTGAAGATCGGGACCGGGGGGCGACAGATACGCAGTATTTT,CSVEDRDRGATDTQYF
.,.,TRBV29-1,TRBJ1-2,TGCAGCGTGGAAGGGGACGACTATGGCTACACCTTC,CSVEGDDYGYTF
.,.,TRBV11-2,TRBJ2-4,TGTGCCAGCAGCCCGGGGGCTGGAGTAGCCAAAAACATTCAGTACTTC,CASSPGAGVAKNIQYF
.,once,TRBV5-6,TRBJ1-6,TGTGCCAGCAGCTTTGGGGGGGCCAATTCACCCCTCCACTTT,CASSFGGANSPLHF
.,many,TRBV30,TRBJ1-2,TGTGCCTGGAGAGGTAGGGCCTATGGCTACACCTTC,CAWRGRAYGYTF
TRBD1,.,TRBV2,TRBJ1-1,TGTGCCAGCATCCTGGACAGGGGGGACACTGAAGCTTTCTTT,CASILDRGDTEAFF
TRBD1,.,TRBV27,TRBJ2-7,TGTGCCAGCAGTTTATTCCCCACAGGGGGTTGGTACGAGCAGTACTTC,CASSLFPTGGWYEQYF
.,.,TRBV19,TRBJ1-2,TGTGCCAGTAGTATCTCGCAGGTGCCTGGCTACACCTTC,CASSISQVPGYTF
TRBD2,few,TRBV4-1,TRBJ2-5,TGCGCCAGCAGCCAGACTAGCGTGGGGCAAGAGACCCAGTACTTC,CASSQTSVGQETQYF
.,few,TRBV29-1,TRBJ2-5,TGCAGCGTTGATGGAGCAGTGAGGGAGACCCAGTACTTC,CSVDGAVRETQYF
.,.,TRBV7-6,TRBJ1-1,TGTGCCAGCAGCCCGGACTGGGGTTACACTGAAGCTTTCTTT,CASSPDWGYTEAFF
TRBD2,.,TRBV7-9,TRBJ2-2,TGTGCCAGCACCGAACTAGCGGGGGTCACCGGGGAGCTGTTTTTT,CASTELAGVTGELFF
TRBD1,.,TRBV18,TRBJ2-7,TGTGCCAGCTCACCAGGACAGGGGGGATCCTACGAGCAGTACTTC,CASSPGQGGSYEQYF
.,.,TRBV19,TRBJ1-6,TGTGCCAGTAGTATCCAGAGGGTCGATTCACCCCTCCACTTT,CASSIQRVDSPLHF
.,.,TRBV5-6,TRBJ2-7,TGTGCCAGCAGCTTGGTTGGCCGAGGAGCCACCTACGAGCAGTACTTC,CASSLVGRGATYEQYF
TRBD1,few,TRBV9,TRBJ1-1,TGTGCCAGCAACCTGGACAGGGGTGACACTGAAGCTTTCTTT,CASNLDRGDTEAFF
.,.,TRBV11-1,TRBJ1-6,TGTGCCAGCAGCCGCCGGGACACCGGCACCTCACCCCTCCACTTT,CASSRRDTGTSPLHF
.,.,TRBV4-2,TRBJ2-2,TGTGCCAGCAGCCTGACTAGTTCCGGGGAGCTGTTTTTT,CASSLTSSGELFF
.,few,TRBV13,TRBJ2-6,TGTGCCAGCCGATCGGAAGGGGCCAACGTCCTGACTTTC,CASRSEGANVLTF
.,.,TRBV5-6,TRBJ1-1,TGTGCCAGCACCCAGAAAGTTTTGGGGACTGAAGCTTTCTTT,CASTQKVLGTEAFF
.,once,TRBV5-6,TRBJ1-1,TGTGCCAGCAGCTTTGTAGGCGGTGGTGAGTACACTGAAGCTTTCTTT,CASSFVGGGEYTEAFF
.,few,TRBV7-3,TRBJ1-1,TGTGCCAGCAGCTTACCGAAGGAAGGCCGTCCGGCTGAAGCTTTCTTT,CASSLPKEGRPAEAFF
TRBD1,.,TRBV2,TRBJ2-5,TGTGCCAGCAGAGCCGGGACAGGGGGCAAAGAGACCCAGTACTTC,CASRAGTGGKETQYF
TRBD2,.,TRBV2,TRBJ2-3,TGTGCCAGCAGGCCGGGGACTAATTCGGATACGCAGTATTTT,CASRPGTNSDTQYF
TRBD1,.,TRBV4-1,TRBJ2-3,TGCGCCAGCAGCCAAAGGGACAGGGGGCTGGCAGATACGCAGTATTTT,CASSQRDRGLADTQYF
.,.,TRBV25-1,TRBJ2-3,TGTGCCAGCAGTGAAGACCTGGCTCCTGGCACAGATACGCAGTATTTT,CASSEDLAPGTDTQYF
TRBD1,few,TRBV7-8,TRBJ2-5,TGTGCCAGCAGCTTAGCGGGACAGGCCACCAAAGAGACCCAGTACTTC,CASSLAGQATKETQYF
.,few,TRBV4-2,TRBJ1-1,TGTGCCAGCAGCCCGTGGACAGAGAACACTGAAGCTTTCTTT,CASSPWTENTEAFF
.,.,TRBV4-1,TRBJ2-2,TGCGCCAGCAGCCAGGCCGGGACGGCGGGGCGAGGGACCGGGGAGCTGTTTTTT,CASSQAGTAGRGTGELFF
.,few,TRBV2,TRBJ1-5,TGTGCCAGCAGCGCTGGGGGTTCTGGGACTCAGCCCCAGCATTTT,CASSAGGSGTQPQHF
.,.,TRBV30,TRBJ1-5,TGTGCCTGGAGTGTTGGGGGTCAGCCCCAGCATTTT,CAWSVGGQPQHF
.,.,TRBV6-1,TRBJ2-7,TGTGCCAGCAGTGTGGGGTACGAGCAGTACTTC,CASSVGYEQYF
.,once,TRBV5-1,TRBJ1-2,TGCGCCAGCAGCGAAACAGGGTTTAACTATGGCTACACCTTC,CASSETGFNYGYTF
.,.,TRBV6-6,TRBJ2-3,TGTGCCAGCAGCCAGGACTCAGATACGCAGTATTTT,CASSQDSDTQYF
TRBD1,.,TRBV18,TRBJ2-7,TGTGCCAGCTCACTTGGACAGGGGGTCCACGAGCAGTACTTC,CASSLGQGVHEQYF